This note documents a single T cell receptor beta chain sequence. The data were taken from a study of blood T cell repertoires in COVID-19. The wider study: Researchers got acute and convalescent COVID-19 samples from the United States, Italy and Spain.

In the authors' methods: Using reference gene primer amplification, nucleated cell counts were estimated. This table comes from immunoSEQ multiplex PCR, and its TCRdb copy is limited to in-frame clones, with some not included. The V and J calls and clone size come from that table; D and trimming were worked out from the DNA. The table records approximately 230,000 clones, 65% to 90% of them present only once. Germline V lookup: CDR1 KGHSH, CDR2 LQKENI. The CDR3 is 14 residues long. With 3 bases clipped from V and 7 bases from J, the junction kept 7 bases outside the gene matches. The sequence was collected from a man aged 35 to 55 who had recovered from COVID-19. Input material: PBMCs or T cells enriched from blood (not recorded which). The chain links TRBV18 to TRBJ2-7; TRBD1 matches 9 bases. CDR3: CASSPGTGRREQYF. For the CDR3, the DNA is TGTGCCAGCTCACCCGGGACAGGGCGAAGGGAGCAGTACTTC.